Below, 22 T cell receptor beta chains from the same sample are listed, as sequenced in a study of blood T cell repertoires in COVID-19. Some clones are missing from TCRdb's copy, which holds only in-frame ones; the method was immunoSEQ multiplex PCR. This sample carries about 16,000 clones, 85% to 95% of them seen once, and the ten largest clones take approximately 5%. Sequenced input: peripheral blood. Receptor source: a human donor in a cohort sampled during active COVID-19.

This chain joins TRBV4-1 and TRBJ1-6; a weak D match, TRBD1 (6 bases). Germline assignment: CDR1 MGHRA and CDR2 YSYEKL. The CDR3 has 15 residues. V dropped 2 bases and J dropped 6 bases, with 11 bases sitting between them. The CDR3 region is CASSQRTAFNSPLHF. DNA of the CDR3: TGCGCCAGCAGCCAAAGGACAGCCTTTAATTCACCCCTCCACTTT.

This chain joins TRBV11-2 and TRBJ2-1; 8 bases are shared with TRBD1. Trimming at V came to 5 bases and at J to 10 bases, leaving 13 bases not matched to a gene. The CDR3 length is 15 residues. The germline gives CDR1 SGHAT, CDR2 FQNNGV. CDR3 coding DNA: TGTGCCAGCAGCGGGAAGACAGGGGAGTCGGTCGAGCAGTTCTTC. Protein product: CASSGKTGESVEQFF.

This chain links TRBV21-1 with TRBJ2-7; the table's D call, TRBD2, was not checked against the DNA. TRBV21-1 is termed a pseudogene. This CDR3 has 17 residues. The CDR3 protein is CASSTQRDSTLSYEQYF. The CDR3 DNA sequence: TGTGCCAGCAGCACGCAACGGGACTCCACTTTGTCGTACGAGCAGTACTTC.

The gene calls are TRBV27 and TRBJ1-4, with 8 bases identical to TRBD1. V shed 4 bases, J shed 6 bases, and the junction held 13 bases outside the gene matches. Germline V gives CDR1 MNHEY, CDR2 SMNVEV (reference sequence). There are 17 residues in the CDR3. CDR3 residues: CASSSLLPQGVDEKLFF. CDR3 nucleotide sequence: TGTGCCAGCAGTTCACTCTTACCACAGGGGGTGGATGAAAAACTGTTTTTT.

The rearrangement links TRBV6-2 or TRBV6-3 to TRBJ2-7; D may be TRBD2 (6 bases). Germline V gives CDR1 MNHEY, CDR2 SVGEGT. CDR3 size: 16 residues. Trimming removed 6 bases at V and 4 bases at J, with 22 bases between. The CDR3 is CASSALFAASEYEQYF. CDR3 coding DNA: TGTGCCAGCAGCGCCCTGTTCGCGGCTAGCGAGTACGAGCAGTACTTC.

The V gene is TRBV7-6, the J gene TRBJ1-2, with a possible D match to TRBD1 (5 bases). Trimming took off 1 base at V and 2 bases at J, with 14 bases between the two ends. The CDR3 consists of 16 residues. Germline V gene lookup returns CDR1 SGHVS and CDR2 FNYEAQ. Here the CDR3 reads CASSLGGGRRNYGYTF. CDR3 bases: TGTGCCAGCAGCTTAGGGGGGGGGAGGAGGAACTATGGCTACACCTTC.

This chain links TRBV12-3 or TRBV12-4 with TRBJ2-5; D is uncertain. There are 11 residues in the CDR3. V gave up 2 bases and J gave up 4 bases, with 2 bases separating them. The CDR3 sequence: CASSLRETQYF. CDR3 in DNA: TGTGCCAGCAGTTTACGAGAGACCCAGTACTTC.

This clone appeared once. The V and J genes are TRBV11-2 and TRBJ2-1; D unresolved. With 3 bases removed from V and 6 bases from J, the gap between germline ends came to 9 bases. This CDR3 spans 13 amino acids. The germline V gene encodes CDR1 SGHAT and CDR2 FQNNGV. The DNA of the CDR3 is TGTGCCAGCAGCTTTTTCCAGATCAATGAGCAGTTCTTC. Translation gives CASSFFQINEQFF.

This clone was seen only once. This chain links TRBV7-9 with TRBJ2-3; D may be TRBD2 (5 bases). This CDR3 region has 16 residues. Germline CDR1 is SEHNR and CDR2 is FQNEAQ (reference sequence). V was pared by 5 bases and J by 5 bases, with 20 bases between. CDR3 coding DNA: TGTGCCAGCAGCCCAGAACGAGGGTTGGGCGGAGATACGCAGTATTTT. Its translation: CASSPERGLGGDTQYF.

The chain combines TRBV7-9 with TRBJ2-5, with 7 positions matching TRBD2. Trimming removed 1 base from V and 5 bases from J; junction bases left unmatched: 13. Germline V lookup: CDR1 SEHNR, CDR2 FQNEAQ (reference sequence). This CDR3 comprises 17 residues. This chain's CDR3 is CASSLGSFGTMTETQYF. As DNA, the CDR3 is TGTGCCAGCAGCTTAGGGTCCTTTGGGACTATGACCGAGACCCAGTACTTC. Full variable domain (missing parts from reference TRBV7-9 and TRBJ2-5): DTGVSQNPRHKITKRGQNVTFRCDPISEHNRLYWYRQTLGQGPEFLTYFQNEAQLEKSRLLSDRFSAERPKGSFSTLEIQRTEQGDSAMYLCASSLGSFGTMTETQYFGPGTRLLVL.

The V call is TRBV5-8, the J call TRBJ1-6; 11 bases line up with TRBD1. The CDR3 totals 15 residues. Trimming cost V 1 base and J 8 bases; bases outside gene matches: 2. Looked up from germline, CDR1 is SGHTS and CDR2 is YDEGEE. CDR3 region: CASSLWDRGYSPLHF. The CDR3 DNA sequence: TGTGCCAGCAGCTTGTGGGACAGGGGGTATTCACCCCTCCACTTT.

The chain links TRBV30 to TRBJ2-7; a possible D gene is TRBD1 (5 bases). The CDR3 loop spans 12 amino acids. CDR1 GTSNPN and CDR2 SVGIG come from the germline V gene (reference sequence). Here the CDR3 reads CAHRVWGSEQYF. In DNA, the CDR3 is TGTGCTCACCGGGTCTGGGGCAGCGAGCAGTACTTC.

This rearrangement joins TRBV27 to TRBJ2-6; weak D call: TRBD1 (6 bases). Between the trimmed V and J ends, which lost 5 bases and 0 bases, there was a span of 17 bases. The germline V gene encodes CDR1 MNHEY and CDR2 SMNVEV (reference sequence). The CDR3 runs to 18 residues. CDR3 coding DNA: TGTGCCAGCAGTCTTAATCCTACAGGGAACTCTGGGGCCAACGTCCTGACTTTC. It yields the protein CASSLNPTGNSGANVLTF.

The CDR3 coding sequence is TGTGCCAGCTCGGAGACAGCTCAAGAGACCCAGTACTTC. Encoded protein: CASSETAQETQYF. V usage is TRBV18 and J usage is TRBJ2-5, with D possibly being TRBD1 (5 bases). Germline V gene lookup returns CDR1 KGHSH and CDR2 LQKENI. V lost 6 bases and J 2 bases, leaving 10 bases between the germline ends. CDR3 length: 13 residues.

This clone was detected once. The chain employs TRBV5-1 and TRBJ2-3; D not certain. The CDR3 extends over 15 amino acids. V was pared by 3 bases and J by 2 bases, with 13 bases between. Per germline, CDR1 SGHRS and CDR2 YFSETQ. CDR3 in amino acids: CASSSSTPSTDTQYF. The CDR3 coding sequence is TGCGCCAGCAGCTCATCGACTCCTTCCACAGATACGCAGTATTTT.

The chain uses TRBV4-2 and TRBJ2-7; 11 bases line up with TRBD2. The CDR3 covers 17 residues. CDR1 LGHNA and CDR2 YNFKEQ come from the germline V gene. V was clipped by 2 bases and J by 5 bases; unmatched bases: 11. The CDR3 here is CASSQTSGSRFLDEQYF. The CDR3 DNA is TGTGCCAGCAGCCAAACTAGCGGGAGTCGCTTTTTGGACGAGCAGTACTTC.

The chain couples TRBV7-2 to TRBJ2-3; 8 bases line up with TRBD2. Germline V CDR1 and CDR2: SGHTA, FQGNSA. The junction had 3 bases not matched to a gene; V was cut back by 1 base and J by 0 bases. The CDR3 loop spans 16 amino acids. CDR3 in amino acids: CASSLGSGRSTDTQYF. CDR3 bases: TGTGCCAGCAGCTTAGGAAGCGGGAGAAGCACAGATACGCAGTATTTT.

The chain carries TRBV7-2 and TRBJ2-5; 15 bases match TRBD2. Per the germline V gene, CDR1 is SGHTA and CDR2 is FQGNSA. This CDR3 region has 19 residues. V lost 5 bases, J lost 2 bases, and 12 bases stayed unmatched. As DNA, the CDR3 is TGTGCCAGCAGCCCCCCTCCGGGACTAGCGGGGGGACGTCAAGAGACCCAGTACTTC. Its translation: CASSPPPGLAGGRQETQYF.

The V call is TRBV30, the J call TRBJ1-4, with unresolved D. CDR3 length: 16 amino acids. Germline lookup yields CDR1 GTSNPN and CDR2 SVGIG (reference sequence). The V and J ends lost 3 bases and 1 base respectively, with 15 bases between them. CDR3 sequence reads: CAWRPTRSGTNEKLFF. The CDR3 region has the DNA TGTGCCTGGAGGCCTACTAGGTCCGGAACTAATGAAAAACTGTTTTTT. Drawing the rest from reference TRBV30 and TRBJ1-4, the complete variable domain is SQTIHQWPATLVQPVGSPLSLECTVEGTSNPNLYWYRQAAGRGLQLLFYSVGIGQISSEVPQNLSASRPQDRQFILSSKKLLLSDSGFYLCAWRPTRSGTNEKLFFGSGTQLSVL.

The chain employs TRBV21-1 and TRBJ1-5; the D call in the table, TRBD1, was not verified against the DNA. TRBV21-1 is marked as a pseudogene. The CDR3 consists of 17 residues. The CDR3 DNA reads TGTGCCAGCAGCCCACTGGGTATAGGACAGGCAAGGCAGCCCCAGCATTTT. Protein product: CASSPLGIGQARQPQHF.

The J gene is TRBJ2-3, the V gene TRBV28; 8 nucleotides line up with TRBD2. The germline V gene has CDR1 MDHEN and CDR2 SYDVKM. V lost 5 bases to trimming and J lost 9 bases; unmatched junction nucleotides: 4. This CDR3 contains 12 residues. The CDR3 sequence is CASSLERGTQYF. The CDR3 DNA reads as TGTGCCAGCAGTCTTGAGCGGGGGACGCAGTATTTT.

The chain carries TRBV11-2 and TRBJ2-7; 7 nucleotides align to TRBD2. Germline V gene lookup returns CDR1 SGHAT and CDR2 FQNNGV. The ends lost 5 bases at V and 2 bases at J; junction bases unmatched: 15. CDR3 length equals 17 residues. In DNA form, the CDR3 reads TGTGCCAGCAGCAGACGGATGACTAGCCAAGTGGCCTACGAGCAGTACTTC. Residues: CASSRRMTSQVAYEQYF.